Only a few counts were recorded for the clone carrying this TCR beta chain. Its antigen remains unidentified. The source of the sample is a study of cytotoxic CD8 clonotypes in ibrutinib-treated CLL. Germline loops: CDR1 MNHNY, CDR2 SVGAGI (reference sequence). The CDR3 runs to 11 residues. Trimming shortened V by 10 bases and J by 4 bases, and 10 bases separated the two germline ends. General observations from the study: Sampling of sustained-remission and progressing patients occurred at differing times. Whereas clonality rose at ibrutinib response, it declined toward baseline at progression.

The planned depth of sequencing spanned 1 in 200,000 to 1 in 1 million T cells. Only in-frame clones appear in the TCRdb table, and some are missing; sequencing was by immunoSEQ multiplex PCR. The table has over 150,000 clones, roughly 77% seen once. This specimen consisted of PBMCs, obtained after 12 months of ibrutinib treatment. The chain combines TRBV6-6 with TRBJ1-2; D may be TRBD1 (6 bases). The sequence came from a human donor with chronic lymphocytic leukemia. The CDR3 bases are TGTGCCACCCAGGGGTTCTATGGCTACACCTTC. Its translation is CATQGFYGYTF.